These 26 T cell receptor beta chains share one sample of origin, sequenced in a study of cytomegalovirus exposure and HLA in healthy donors. The PCR made use of 60 Vbeta and 13 Jbeta primers. Libraries were prepared by immunoSEQ multiplex PCR; TCRdb keeps only in-frame clonotypes and omits some of them. Altogether fewer than 200,000 clones are present, roughly 80% being singletons, with the ten largest covering around 4.7%. Sequenced input: PBMCs. All receptors derive from a male donor in good health and CMV-seronegative.

The V call is TRBV6-4, the J call TRBJ2-3; the D gene is possibly TRBD1 (6 bases). The CDR3 has 14 amino acids. Germline V gene lookup returns CDR1 MRHNA and CDR2 SNTAGT. V was cut by 4 bases and J by 8 bases, with 16 bases left in between. CDR3 loop: CASSVQGQGSTQYF. In DNA form, the CDR3 reads TGTGCCAGCAGTGTTCAGGGGCAAGGGTCTACGCAGTATTTT.

The CDR3 DNA reads TGTGCCAGCAGTGGACGGCTAGCTCCCTACAATGAGCAGTTCTTC. Translating it yields CASSGRLAPYNEQFF. The rearrangement uses TRBV27 and TRBJ2-1, with D possibly TRBD2 on 5 matching bases. The V end was cut by 5 bases, the J end by 2 bases, with 13 bases between. The CDR3 sequence is 15 residues long. CDR1 and CDR2 (germline): MNHEY, SMNVEV (reference sequence).

This clone was observed a few times. V usage is TRBV20-1 and J usage is TRBJ2-3; the D gene is possibly TRBD1 (6 bases). From germline, CDR1 is DFQATT and CDR2 SNEGSKA (reference sequence). This CDR3 spans 11 amino acids. Trimming took 5 bases from V and 12 from J, leaving 15 bases between them. This chain's CDR3 is CSAVLGQSQYF. CDR3 sequence (DNA): TGCAGTGCTGTCCTAGGACAGTCTCAGTATTTT.

The chain has TRBV5-1 and TRBJ1-5; 8 bases align to TRBD1. V lost 0 bases and J lost 7; bases outside the gene matches: 9. The germline CDR1 and CDR2 sequences are SGHRS and YFSETQ. The CDR3 consists of 16 residues. CDR3 nucleotides: TGCGCCAGCAGCTTGGAAGGGCAGGGGGCTGGGCAGCCCCAGCATTTT. Translating gives CASSLEGQGAGQPQHF.

The chain recombines TRBV30 with TRBJ2-2; TRBD2 matches at 8 bases. CDR1 is GTSNPN and CDR2 is SVGIG in the germline V gene (reference sequence). The CDR3 extends over 15 amino acids. J lost 4 bases, V lost 3 bases, and 7 bases had no gene match. CDR3 sequence (DNA): TGTGCCTGGAGACGGACTAGCTCGAGCACCGGGGAGCTGTTTTTT. Translated: CAWRRTSSSTGELFF.

The rearrangement links TRBV30 to TRBJ2-1, with 9 bases aligning to TRBD2. The length of the CDR3 is 14 residues. V trimming: 0 bases; J trimming: 5 bases; junction bases outside the gene matches: 2. Germline V gives CDR1 GTSNPN, CDR2 SVGIG (reference sequence). In nucleotides, the CDR3 is TGTGCCTGGAGTGTGGGACTAGCCCACAATGAGCAGTTCTTC. This encodes CAWSVGLAHNEQFF.

The V and J genes are TRBV11-3 and TRBJ2-1, with D tentatively TRBD2 (6 bases). Germline loops: CDR1 SGHNT, CDR2 YENEEA. V gave up 6 bases and J gave up 6 bases, with 12 bases separating them. The CDR3 sequence is 13 residues long. CDR3 in amino acids: CASRPPGGNEQFF. The DNA for the CDR3 is TGTGCCAGCAGACCACCCGGGGGCAATGAGCAGTTCTTC.

The V gene is TRBV27, the J gene TRBJ2-7, with 11 bases matching TRBD1. From germline, CDR1 is MNHEY and CDR2 SMNVEV (reference sequence). The length of the CDR3 is 15 residues. V lost 3 bases and J lost 3; bases outside the gene matches: 4. In nucleotides, the CDR3 is TGTGCCAGCAGTTTTCAGGACAGGGGGCTCTACGAGCAGTACTTC. Translation: CASSFQDRGLYEQYF.

This sequence joins TRBV9 and TRBJ2-1; D gene uncertain. Germline V gene lookup returns CDR1 SGDLS and CDR2 YYNGEE. V was shortened by 1 base and J by 10 bases, with 6 bases between the two germline ends. This CDR3 has 11 amino acids. The CDR3 reads CASSVTSEQFF. The CDR3 nucleotides read TGTGCCAGCAGCGTAACGAGCGAGCAGTTCTTC.

The chain has TRBV18 and TRBJ1-6; no definite D call. Germline V gene data show CDR1 as KGHSH and CDR2 as LQKENI. The CDR3 covers 16 residues. Trimming cost V 2 bases and J 2 bases, with 10 bases left between them. In nucleotides, the CDR3 is TGTGCCAGCTCACCAGTCGGGATGGCCTATAATTCACCCCTCCACTTT. Its protein product is CASSPVGMAYNSPLHF.

The V gene is TRBV5-6, the J gene TRBJ1-2; 7 bases align to TRBD1. After removal of 4 bases from V and 6 bases from J, the junction contained 9 bases not matched to a gene. From germline, CDR1 is SGHDT and CDR2 YYEEEE. The CDR3 is 14 amino acids. The chain's CDR3 is CASSGRGTLDGYTF. For the CDR3, the DNA is TGTGCCAGCAGCGGCAGGGGGACCCTCGATGGCTACACCTTC.

The J gene is TRBJ1-2, the V gene TRBV11-3; possibly TRBD1 for D (5 bases). Germline CDR1 reads SGHNT; CDR2 reads YENEEA. CDR3 length: 13 residues. Trimming took 5 bases from V and 14 from J, leaving 21 bases between them. The CDR3 DNA is TGTGCCAGCAGCCCGAATCCCGGGACTCCTCCTACCTTC. As protein: CASSPNPGTPPTF.

The chain joins TRBV5-1 to TRBJ2-7; TRBD2 aligns across 9 bases. The CDR3 runs to 15 residues. The V gene end was trimmed by 7 bases and the J gene end by 5 bases; junction bases not matched to a gene: 13. Germline V gives CDR1 SGHRS, CDR2 YFSETQ. CDR3 bases: TGCGCCAGCGAGCGGGAGGCCGTGCTGGGGGACGAGCAGTACTTC. Amino acids: CASEREAVLGDEQYF.

This clone was counted once. A junction boundary mismatches the germline segment, possibly from a read error. This chain connects TRBV6-1 to TRBJ2-5; possibly TRBD2 for D (5 bases). The germline gives CDR1 MNHNS, CDR2 SASEGT. The CDR3 is made up of 13 amino acids. In nucleotides, the CDR3 is TGTGCCAGCAGTAAAGCGGAGCCGGAGACCCAGTACTTC. Encoded protein: CASSKAEPETQYF.

This chain joins TRBV9 and TRBJ1-1; 7 positions match TRBD1. The CDR3 covers 15 residues. The germline gives CDR1 SGDLS, CDR2 YYNGEE. V shed 4 bases, J shed 1 base, and the junction held 7 bases outside the gene matches. As DNA, the CDR3 is TGTGCCAGCAGCCCGACAGGGCCACAGAACACTGAAGCTTTCTTT. Amino acids: CASSPTGPQNTEAFF.

This clone occurred a few times. The genes are TRBV5-6 and TRBJ2-7; 12 bases agree with TRBD2. This CDR3 is built from 16 residues. Losses at the gene ends were 3 bases for V and 4 bases for J; bases not matched to a gene: 8. Germline V gene sequence: CDR1 SGHDT, CDR2 YYEEEE. This CDR3 reads CASSSASGGAGYEQYF. DNA for the CDR3: TGTGCCAGCAGCTCTGCTAGCGGGGGGGCCGGGTACGAGCAGTACTTC.

The chain is built from TRBV28 and TRBJ2-7, with D possibly being TRBD1 (6 bases). CDR3 length equals 13 residues. The ends were cut back, 6 bases at V and 3 bases at J, with 12 bases in the middle. Germline V gives CDR1 MDHEN, CDR2 SYDVKM. The CDR3, as DNA: TGTGCCAGCAGAACCGGGACAAACTACGAGCAGTACTTC. Its protein is CASRTGTNYEQYF. Combining the CDR3 with reference TRBV28 and TRBJ2-7 gives the whole variable domain DVKVTQSSRYLVKRTGEKVFLECVQDMDHENMFWYRQDPGLGLRLIYFSYDVKMKEKGDIPEGYSVSREKKERFSLILESASTNQTSMYLCASRTGTNYEQYFGPGTRLTVT.

The chain carries TRBV7-2 and TRBJ2-3; D call uncertain. This CDR3 is built from 11 residues. Trimming took 4 bases from V and 8 from J, leaving 7 bases between them. CDR1 is SGHTA and CDR2 is FQGNSA in the germline V gene. CDR3 DNA sequence: TGTGCCAGCAGCTCGCTAGGTACGCAGTATTTT. Translating it yields CASSSLGTQYF.

This clone was seen more than once but under ten times. The chain is built from TRBV7-9 and TRBJ1-6; D is unresolved. Germline V gene data show CDR1 as SEHNR and CDR2 as FQNEAQ (reference sequence). CDR3 length: 16 residues. V was clipped by 5 bases and J by 4 bases, with 15 bases between them. CDR3 sequence: CASSPIPTAYNSPLHF. CDR3 DNA sequence: TGTGCCAGCAGCCCCATCCCAACAGCTTATAATTCACCCCTCCACTTT.

The chain links TRBV5-4 to TRBJ2-3, with 9 bases that match TRBD2. CDR1 is SGHNT, CDR2 YYREEE, per germline (reference sequence). There are 15 residues in the CDR3. Losses at the gene ends were 4 bases for V and 2 bases for J; bases not matched to a gene: 5. The DNA for the CDR3 is TGTGCCAGCAGCCGCGGGGGGGTGGTCACAGATACGCAGTATTTT. The encoded protein is CASSRGGVVTDTQYF.

This rearrangement joins TRBV18 to TRBJ1-4; weak D call: TRBD1 (6 bases). V gave up 3 bases and J gave up 8 bases, with 16 bases separating them. Germline V CDR1 and CDR2: KGHSH, LQKENI. This CDR3 contains 15 residues. CDR3 in DNA: TGTGCCAGCTCACCTCCTGCAGGGGTCAGAGAAAAACTGTTTTTT. Its protein product is CASSPPAGVREKLFF.

This rearrangement joins TRBV27 to TRBJ2-7; a weak D match, TRBD1 (6 bases). Germline CDR1 and CDR2: MNHEY and SMNVEV (reference sequence). V was shortened by 2 bases and J by 3 bases, with 8 bases between the two germline ends. This CDR3 has 13 residues. The CDR3 DNA sequence: TGTGCCAGCAGTTTAGGACAGCACTACGAGCAGTACTTC. It encodes CASSLGQHYEQYF.

The chain is built from TRBV21-1 and TRBJ2-7; the table's D gene call, TRBD1, was not cross checked with the DNA. TRBV21-1 constitutes a pseudogene. The CDR3 spans 17 residues. The CDR3 nucleotides read TGTGCCAGCAGCAAAGTAATCCGGGACAGCACCTTCTACGAGCAGTACTTC. Translating it yields CASSKVIRDSTFYEQYF.

The chain joins TRBV2 to TRBJ1-3; D not certain. The V gene lost 5 bases and the J gene lost 3 bases, with 2 bases spanning the gap. There are 11 residues in the CDR3. Germline V gene lookup returns CDR1 SNHLY and CDR2 FYNNEI. CDR3 bases: TGTGCCAGCAGTCTTGGAAACACCATATATTTT. This gives the protein CASSLGNTIYF.

The chain recombines TRBV7-3 with TRBJ2-1, with D tentatively TRBD2 (6 bases). Trimming took off 2 bases at V and 9 bases at J, with 8 bases between the two ends. This CDR3 is built from 12 residues. In germline, CDR1 is SGHTA, CDR2 FQGTGA. The CDR3: CASSLYGGEQFF. The DNA for the CDR3 is TGTGCCAGCAGCTTATACGGGGGTGAGCAGTTCTTC.

DNA of the CDR3: TGTGCCAGTAGTGACAGTCGCGCCGACACAGATACGCAGTATTTT. This sequence encodes CASSDSRADTDTQYF. The chain uses TRBV19 and TRBJ2-3; possibly TRBD1 for D (5 bases). Trimming took off 5 bases at V and 2 bases at J, with 14 bases between the two ends. The germline CDR1 and CDR2 sequences are LNHDA and SQIVND (reference sequence). CDR3 length: 15 amino acids.